Listed below are T cell receptor beta chains from one sample, sequenced in a study of T-cell memory formation after mild COVID-19. TCRdb independently ran MiXCR on the 5' RACE reads; one entry per CDR3 protein. The sample consists of hundreds of thousands of distinct CDR3 sequences, about 20% of them appearing once. Sequencing was carried out using PBMCs or a T cell subset sorted from them (not recorded which). The origin of the receptors is an adult woman who had mild COVID-19 (a few samples of this study predate the infection). Cell type and time point are not known. CDR3s include the opening cysteine and the closing phenylalanine or tryptophan. The order of the fields is J gene, V gene, D gene, clone size, CDR3 protein, CDR3 DNA. D genes are given only for firm matches. Clone size is shown for a subset of rows, as once, few, many or a class of expanded clone.

TRBJ1-5 TRBV3-1 . . CASSQDIGNNQPQHF TGTGCCAGCAGCCAAGATATAGGGAACAATCAGCCCCAGCATTTT
TRBJ2-7 TRBV7-6 TRBD1 few CASSLGAGSGGGGIYEQYF TGTGCCAGCAGCTTAGGGGCCGGGTCAGGGGGCGGTGGAATTTACGAGCAGTACTTC
TRBJ2-3 TRBV20-1 TRBD2 few CSAHGVAGAGDTQYF TGCAGTGCGCACGGAGTAGCGGGGGCGGGAGATACGCAGTATTTT
TRBJ1-1 TRBV30 . . CAWTMMTTEAFF TGTGCCTGGACTATGATGACCACTGAAGCTTTCTTT
TRBJ2-5 TRBV10-3 . few CAISEPGAGVETQYF TGTGCCATCAGTGAGCCGGGGGCCGGGGTGGAGACCCAGTACTTC
TRBJ2-5 TRBV7-2 . few CASSFGMTQYF TGTGCCAGCAGCTTTGGGATGACCCAGTACTTC
TRBJ1-6 TRBV20-1 . . CSATTLDVESPLHF TGCAGTGCCACTACGCTCGATGTGGAATCACCCCTCCACTTT
TRBJ2-1 TRBV5-1 TRBD1 . CASSFDRVDEQFF TGCGCCAGCAGCTTCGACAGGGTGGATGAGCAGTTCTTC
TRBJ2-6 TRBV5-4 TRBD2 few CASSPGVAGPSGANVLTF TGTGCCAGCAGCCCCGGGGTAGCGGGGCCCTCTGGGGCCAACGTCCTGACTTTC
TRBJ2-7 TRBV25-1 . . CASTGTYEQYF TGTGCCAGCACCGGGACCTACGAGCAGTACTTC
TRBJ1-5 TRBV2 . . CASAAGRDQPQHF TGTGCCAGCGCGGCGGGGAGGGATCAGCCCCAGCATTTT
TRBJ1-1 TRBV24-1 . . CATRPAEGTEAFF TGTGCCACCAGGCCCGCAGAAGGGACTGAAGCTTTCTTT
TRBJ2-1 TRBV20-1 . . CSATPELNSYNEQFF TGCAGTGCCACACCGGAACTCAACAGTTACAATGAGCAGTTCTTC
TRBJ2-2 TRBV6-2/TRBV6-3 . . CASSSNTNRVTGELFF TGTGCCAGCAGTAGCAACACCAACAGGGTTACCGGGGAGCTGTTTTTT
TRBJ2-5 TRBV5-6 . few CASSLADYQETQYF TGTGCCAGCAGCTTGGCGGATTACCAAGAGACCCAGTACTTC
TRBJ2-1 TRBV6-6 TRBD2 . CASITGLAGANEQFF TGTGCCAGCATCACAGGGCTAGCGGGAGCCAATGAGCAGTTCTTC
TRBJ1-2 TRBV12-3/TRBV12-4 . . CASSSRGWLGYTF TGTGCCAGCAGTTCACGGGGGTGGTTAGGCTACACCTTC
TRBJ2-1 TRBV12-3/TRBV12-4 . few CASREHNEQFF TGTGCCAGCAGAGAACACAATGAGCAGTTCTTC
TRBJ2-1 TRBV7-2 . few CASSLRRNEQFF TGTGCCAGCAGCTTACGGCGGAATGAGCAGTTCTTC
TRBJ2-7 TRBV24-1 TRBD2 few CATSDPGGKGYEQYF TGTGCCACCAGTGACCCGGGGGGGAAAGGCTACGAGCAGTACTTC
TRBJ1-2 TRBV6-2/TRBV6-3 . . CASTLLRSYGYTF TGTGCCAGCACACTCTTACGGTCCTATGGCTACACCTTC
TRBJ2-2 TRBV4-2 TRBD1 . CASSHEDRAGELFF TGTGCCAGCAGCCATGAAGACAGGGCCGGGGAGCTGTTTTTT
TRBJ1-1 TRBV21-1 . . CASIGGGQTSHPEAFF TGTGCCAGCATCGGAGGGGGGCAAACCTCTCACCCTGAAGCTTTCTTT
TRBJ2-5 TRBV7-9 TRBD2 few CASSFMGLAEETQYF TGTGCCAGCAGTTTCATGGGACTAGCGGAAGAGACCCAGTACTTC
TRBJ1-2 TRBV5-5 . . CASSLGTGPLRGYTF TGTGCCAGCAGCTTGGGAACAGGGCCGCTTCGGGGCTACACCTTC
TRBJ1-2 TRBV7-8 . . CASSLAEGPLGYTF TGTGCCAGCAGCTTAGCGGAGGGGCCCTTGGGCTACACCTTC
TRBJ2-2 TRBV29-1 . few CSVEGSNTGELFF TGCAGCGTTGAAGGGTCGAACACCGGGGAGCTGTTTTTT
TRBJ2-7 TRBV20-1 . few CSANHLYEQYF TGCAGTGCTAACCACCTCTACGAGCAGTACTTC